What follows are 19 T cell receptor beta chains derived from one specimen sequenced in a study of blood T cell repertoires in COVID-19. Assay used: immunoSEQ multiplex PCR; TCRdb lists only in-frame clones, some missing. The sample consists of 100,000 or so clones, approximately 89% of them appearing once. The specimen sequenced was peripheral blood. The receptors were gathered from a human donor with active COVID-19. The donor label of this sample is uncertain.

J is TRBJ1-1 and V is TRBV11-2; D remains ambiguous. The CDR3 spans 14 residues. V lost 3 bases to trimming and J lost 6 bases, with 14 bases between them. CDR1 is SGHAT, CDR2 FQNNGV, per germline. CDR3 DNA: TGTGCCAGCAGCTTGGGGTCGGGAGGCCCTGAAGCTTTCTTT. Encoded protein: CASSLGSGGPEAFF.

A single count supports this clone. The chain combines TRBV3-1 (or the pseudogene TRBV3-2) with TRBJ2-3; 7 bases are shared with TRBD1. V was pared by 3 bases and J by 1 base, with 4 bases of the junction left unmatched. Germline V gene sequence: CDR1 LGHDT, CDR2 YNNKEL (reference sequence). The CDR3 is 15 residues long. CDR3 in DNA: TGTGCCAGCAGCCATGAGGGGGCTGGCACAGATACGCAGTATTTT. It yields the protein CASSHEGAGTDTQYF.

V gene TRBV6-5 combines with J gene TRBJ1-2; TRBD1 might be the D (5 bases). CDR1 is MNHEY, CDR2 SVGAGI, per germline. V was clipped by 4 bases and J by 6 bases, with 21 bases between them. The CDR3 covers 16 residues. This chain's CDR3 is CASSSRLGGEKDGYTF. The CDR3 DNA sequence: TGTGCCAGCAGTTCACGCCTTGGGGGGGAGAAGGATGGCTACACCTTC.

This clone showed up just once. This rearrangement joins TRBV5-1 to TRBJ2-5; D might be TRBD1 (6 bases). V lost 2 bases and J lost 3, with 8 bases in between. Germline lookup yields CDR1 SGHRS and CDR2 YFSETQ. CDR3 size: 13 residues. The DNA of the CDR3 is TGCGCCAGCAGCTTTTCAGGGGAAGAGACCCAGTACTTC. This codes for CASSFSGEETQYF. The full variable domain, with the rest looked up from reference TRBV5-1 and TRBJ2-5, is KAGVTQTPRYLIKTRGQQVTLSCSPISGHRSVSWYQQTPGQGLQFLFEYFSETQRNKGNFPGRFSGRQFSNSRSEMNVSTLELGDSALYLCASSFSGEETQYFGPGTRLLVL.

The chain couples TRBV6-2 or TRBV6-3 to TRBJ2-3; weak D call: TRBD2 (6 bases). Trimming took 2 bases from V and 6 from J, leaving 18 bases between them. Germline CDR1 MNHEY, CDR2 SVGEGT. The CDR3 has 16 residues. The CDR3 DNA sequence: TGTGCCAGCAGTTACAGGGGACTTACTGGGGGGGATACGCAGTATTTT. Its protein product is CASSYRGLTGGDTQYF.

The rearrangement uses TRBV28 and TRBJ1-5; 7 bases are shared with TRBD1. This CDR3 contains 13 residues. V was pared by 5 bases and J by 5 bases, with 3 bases of the junction left unmatched. Germline CDR1 and CDR2: MDHEN and SYDVKM. CDR3 nucleotide sequence: TGTGCCAGCAGTGACAGGGAGGATCAGCCCCAGCATTTT. This sequence encodes CASSDREDQPQHF. The full variable domain, its missing parts supplied by reference TRBV28 and TRBJ1-5, is DVKVTQSSRYLVKRTGEKVFLECVQDMDHENMFWYRQDPGLGLRLIYFSYDVKMKEKGDIPEGYSVSREKKERFSLILESASTNQTSMYLCASSDREDQPQHFGDGTRLSIL.

The CDR3 sequence is CTPVDRGDEKLFF. For the CDR3, the DNA is TGCACCCCGGTGGACAGGGGGGATGAAAAACTGTTTTTT. This chain uses TRBV10-1 with TRBJ1-4, with 10 positions matching TRBD1. The germline V gene encodes CDR1 WNHNN and CDR2 SYGVQD (reference sequence). The CDR3 consists of 13 residues.

This clone was detected ten times or more. This chain joins TRBV15 and TRBJ1-1; unclear D gene. V was shortened by 0 bases and J by 1 base, with 6 bases between the two germline ends. The V gene's germline CDR1 is LNHNV and CDR2 YYDKDF (reference sequence). This CDR3 spans 14 amino acids. DNA of the CDR3: TGTGCCACCAGCAGAGAGGAGTGGAACACTGAAGCTTTCTTT. It translates to CATSREEWNTEAFF.

The chain uses TRBV5-1 and TRBJ1-1, with D possibly being TRBD1 (5 bases). Trimming took 5 bases from V and 7 from J, leaving 18 bases between them. There are 14 residues in the CDR3. Germline V CDR1 and CDR2: SGHRS, YFSETQ. The CDR3 sequence: CASSSDPGGGEAFF. The CDR3 coding sequence is TGCGCCAGCAGTTCGGACCCGGGGGGAGGTGAAGCTTTCTTT.

This sequence joins TRBV2 and TRBJ1-4; D not certain. The CDR3 is 12 residues long. Trimming stripped 4 bases from V and 4 bases from J, with 4 bases between. Germline V gene data show CDR1 as SNHLY and CDR2 as FYNNEI. The CDR3 loop reads CASSARNEKLFF. DNA of the CDR3: TGTGCCAGCAGTGCCCGTAATGAAAAACTGTTTTTT.

The chain recombines TRBV19 with TRBJ2-1; TRBD2 matches 10 bases. This CDR3 spans 14 amino acids. The V segment lost 1 base and the J segment 9 bases; nucleotides outside the gene matches: 3. Germline CDR1 and CDR2: LNHDA and SQIVND (reference sequence). The CDR3 reads CASSIASGGGEQFF. Here the CDR3 DNA reads TGTGCCAGTAGTATAGCTAGCGGGGGTGGTGAGCAGTTCTTC.

J is TRBJ1-2 and V is TRBV18; D is unclear. The CDR3 contains 13 residues. V lost 11 bases and J 0 bases, leaving 13 bases between the germline ends. From germline, CDR1 is KGHSH and CDR2 LQKENI. The CDR3: CAGREGANYGYTF. CDR3 bases: TGTGCCGGCCGGGAGGGTGCTAACTATGGCTACACCTTC.

The genes are TRBV28 and TRBJ1-5, with D possibly TRBD1 on 5 matching bases. The V and J ends lost 7 bases and 6 bases respectively, with 19 bases between them. This CDR3 spans 15 amino acids. Germline V gene sequence: CDR1 MDHEN, CDR2 SYDVKM. The CDR3 bases are TGTGCCAGCAAGATGGGAGGGGTCCCGGCTCAGCCCCAGCATTTT. Its translation is CASKMGGVPAQPQHF.

The chain couples TRBV7-2 to TRBJ1-2; no firm D call. The CDR3 runs to 12 residues. Trimming cost V 5 bases and J 2 bases, with 6 bases left between them. Germline assignment: CDR1 SGHTA and CDR2 FQGNSA. In DNA form, the CDR3 reads TGTGCCAGCAGCCCATCAAACTATGGCTACACCTTC. Translating it yields CASSPSNYGYTF.

This rearrangement joins TRBV6-5 to TRBJ1-5, with TRBD1 as a possible D gene (5 bases). Germline V gene data show CDR1 as MNHEY and CDR2 as SVGAGI. V shed 6 bases and J shed 0 bases, with 12 bases lying between them. This CDR3 has 15 amino acids. CDR3 bases: TGTGCCAGCAGGGTGGGGGGAGATAGCAATCAGCCCCAGCATTTT. It specifies CASRVGGDSNQPQHF.

The V and J genes are TRBV4-3 and TRBJ2-7; weak D call: TRBD1 (7 bases). From germline, CDR1 is LGHNA and CDR2 YSLEER. Deletions cut 5 bases from V and 5 bases from J, with 19 bases between. This CDR3 contains 15 residues. CDR3: CASSVWDQGGHEQYF. The CDR3 DNA reads as TGCGCCAGCAGCGTCTGGGACCAGGGGGGACACGAGCAGTACTTC.

The CDR3 DNA reads TGTGCCAGCAGTTCTTCCGGGCCCGGGGGCTACGAGCAGTACTTC. This gives the protein CASSSSGPGGYEQYF. V gene TRBV6-6 combines with J gene TRBJ2-7; possibly TRBD2 for D (6 bases). This CDR3 has 15 amino acids. V lost 4 bases and J lost 3, with 16 bases in between. Germline-derived CDR1 and CDR2 are MNHNY and SVGAGI (reference sequence).

This clone is a singleton in its sample. The chain links TRBV7-9 to TRBJ2-3; 14 nucleotides line up with TRBD2. The length of the CDR3 is 17 residues. After removal of 4 bases from V and 8 bases from J, the junction contained 11 bases not matched to a gene. Germline V CDR1 and CDR2: SEHNR, FQNEAQ (reference sequence). The CDR3 reads CASSSPTTSGGAGTQYF. CDR3 in DNA: TGTGCCAGCAGCTCACCGACGACTAGCGGGGGGGCCGGTACGCAGTATTTT.

The chain joins TRBV2 to TRBJ1-2; 7 bases match TRBD1. Germline V gene lookup returns CDR1 SNHLY and CDR2 FYNNEI. The CDR3 is made up of 13 amino acids. With V trimmed by 5 bases and J by 2 bases, 2 bases remained unmatched. CDR3 sequence reads: CASSRDSNYGYTF. Here the CDR3 DNA reads TGTGCCAGCAGTCGGGACAGCAACTATGGCTACACCTTC.